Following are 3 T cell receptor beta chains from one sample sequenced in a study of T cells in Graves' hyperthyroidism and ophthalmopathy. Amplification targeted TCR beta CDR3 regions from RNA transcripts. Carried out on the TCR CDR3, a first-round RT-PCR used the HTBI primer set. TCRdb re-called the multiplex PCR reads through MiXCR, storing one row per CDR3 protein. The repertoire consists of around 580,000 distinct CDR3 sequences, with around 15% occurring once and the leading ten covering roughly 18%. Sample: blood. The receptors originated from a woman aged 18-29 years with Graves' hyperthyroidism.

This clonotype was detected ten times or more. Written as DNA, the CDR3 is TGTGCCATCAGTGAGTCGTCTCGGGGAGGAGGTAGCACAGATACGCAGTATTTT. Translation: CAISESSRGGGSTDTQYF. The V and J genes are TRBV10-3 and TRBJ2-3; tentative D call: TRBD2 (6 bases). The CDR3 loop spans 18 amino acids. Trimming shortened V by 0 bases and J by 0 bases, and 16 bases separated the two germline ends. Germline CDR1 reads ENHRY; CDR2 reads SYGVKD.

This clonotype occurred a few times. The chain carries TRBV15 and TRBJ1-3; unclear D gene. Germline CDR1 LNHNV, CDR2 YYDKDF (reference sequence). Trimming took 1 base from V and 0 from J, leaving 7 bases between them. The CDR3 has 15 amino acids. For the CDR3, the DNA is TGTGCCACCAGCAGAGGACCCAGCTCTGGAAACACCATATATTTT. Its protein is CATSRGPSSGNTIYF.

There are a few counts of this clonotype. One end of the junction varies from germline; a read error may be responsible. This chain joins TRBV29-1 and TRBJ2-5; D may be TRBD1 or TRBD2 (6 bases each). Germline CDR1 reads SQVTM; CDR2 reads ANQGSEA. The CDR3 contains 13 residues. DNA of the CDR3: TGCAGCGTTTCGCATCGGGGGCAAGAGACCCAGTGCTTC. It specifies CSVSHRGQETQCF.